This T cell receptor beta chain appears in the sequencing data of a study of CD8 T cells in ankylosing spondylitis. Study-wide results and limits: Past research had described some motif variants in reactive arthritis synovial fluid and blood. The authors reported significant enrichment of disease-linked clones in matched ankylosing spondylitis synovial fluid. Blood of patients with ankylosing spondylitis appeared to be characterized by a TCR beta motif of about eight highly homologous variants.

Quantitative molecular-barcoded 5'-RACE generated the TCR beta libraries. TCRdb itself ran the 5' RACE reads through MiXCR, one entry per CDR3 protein. The sample records approximately 520,000 distinct CDR3 sequences, about 5.2% being singletons. This clonotype appeared many times. What it binds is not known. The germline gives CDR1 SQVTM, CDR2 ANQGSEA. Trimming pared 4 bases from V and 1 base from J, leaving 19 bases between. The CDR3 has 16 amino acids. The sample taken for sequencing was blood, either unsorted or a sorted T cell fraction (not recorded which). This clonotype was obtained from a male donor with ankylosing spondylitis. The genes are TRBV29-1 and TRBJ2-5, with D maybe TRBD1 (5 bases). The CDR3 coding sequence is TGCAGCGTTGCTGAAGGGGTCGTCGTCTCCCAAGAGACCCAGTACTTC. Translation: CSVAEGVVVSQETQYF.